A single sample gave rise to the 27 T cell receptor beta chains below, sequenced in a study of T cell responses to AZD1222 COVID-19 vaccine. Sequenced by immunoSEQ multiplex PCR; TCRdb stores in-frame clones only, minus some. The table records under 200,000 clones, around 89% of them present only once. The sequenced sample was peripheral blood, obtained 28 days after the second AZD1222 dose. These receptors came from an adult who received the AZD1222 COVID-19 vaccine.

The chain uses TRBV7-8 and TRBJ2-7; unclear D gene. From germline, CDR1 is SGHVS and CDR2 FQNEAQ. This CDR3 contains 14 residues. V was cut by 2 bases and J by 2 bases, with 10 bases left in between. In nucleotides, the CDR3 is TGTGCCAGCAGCTTAAGGATGGTAACCTACGAGCAGTACTTC. Amino acids: CASSLRMVTYEQYF.

This clone was observed a single time. This chain links TRBV27 with TRBJ1-4, with 8 bases matching TRBD1. With V trimmed by 6 bases and J by 7 bases, 7 bases remained unmatched. CDR3 length: 14 amino acids. The germline V gene encodes CDR1 MNHEY and CDR2 SMNVEV (reference sequence). CDR3 DNA sequence: TGTGCCAGCAGGAAGGGACAGGAGGGTGAAAAACTGTTTTTT. Translated: CASRKGQEGEKLFF. Based on the CDR3 plus reference TRBV27 and TRBJ1-4, the full variable domain is EAQVTQNPRYLITVTGKKLTVTCSQNMNHEYMSWYRQDPGLGLRQIYYSMNVEVTDKGDVPEGYKVSRKEKRNFPLILESPSPNQTSLYFCASRKGQEGEKLFFGSGTQLSVL.

This clone has just a few counts. The genes are TRBV12-3 or TRBV12-4 and TRBJ1-1; D is undetermined. Trimming pared 8 bases from V and 3 bases from J, leaving 7 bases between. The CDR3 runs 11 residues. In DNA, the CDR3 is TGTGCCAGCCAGAAAGACACTGAAGCTTTCTTT. Its translation: CASQKDTEAFF.

The rearrangement links TRBV6-2 or TRBV6-3 to TRBJ2-6; TRBD1 matches at 7 bases. The germline CDR1 and CDR2 sequences are MNHEY and SVGEGT. This CDR3 is 16 amino acids long. V shed 6 bases, J shed 0 bases, and the junction held 5 bases outside the gene matches. Here the CDR3 DNA reads TGTGCCAGCAGCCACAGGGGATTCTCTGGGGCCAACGTCCTGACTTTC. It specifies CASSHRGFSGANVLTF.

The V gene is TRBV4-3, the J gene TRBJ2-7, with D tentatively TRBD1 (5 bases). The germline V and J ends were trimmed by 0 bases and 0 bases, with 12 bases remaining between them. The CDR3 loop spans 16 amino acids. In germline, CDR1 is LGHNA, CDR2 YSLEER. This CDR3 is CASSQDRGRNSYEQYF. In nucleotides, the CDR3 is TGCGCCAGCAGCCAAGATAGGGGCAGAAACTCCTACGAGCAGTACTTC.

The chain links TRBV10-3 to TRBJ1-2; TRBD1 aligns across 9 bases. From germline, CDR1 is ENHRY and CDR2 SYGVKD. The J segment lost 7 bases and the V segment lost 4 bases, leaving 4 bases of the junction unmatched. The CDR3 spans 13 residues. CDR3 in DNA: TGTGCCATCAGTGGAGGGACAGGGAGTGGCTACACCTTC. It encodes CAISGGTGSGYTF.

The chain links TRBV28 to TRBJ2-7, with a weak D call TRBD2 (6 bases). This CDR3 spans 15 amino acids. Germline lookup yields CDR1 MDHEN and CDR2 SYDVKM. Trimming took 3 bases from V and 6 from J, leaving 18 bases between them. This chain's CDR3 is CASSLPSGSRSEQYF. CDR3 DNA sequence: TGTGCCAGCAGTTTGCCCAGCGGGTCGAGGAGCGAGCAGTACTTC. The full variable domain, completed using reference TRBV28 and TRBJ2-7, is DVKVTQSSRYLVKRTGEKVFLECVQDMDHENMFWYRQDPGLGLRLIYFSYDVKMKEKGDIPEGYSVSREKKERFSLILESASTNQTSMYLCASSLPSGSRSEQYFGPGTRLTVT.

The V gene is TRBV7-2, the J gene TRBJ2-3; 11 bases line up with TRBD1. The CDR3 contains 14 residues. V lost 7 bases to trimming and J lost 5 bases; unmatched junction nucleotides: 5. Germline V gene sequence: CDR1 SGHTA, CDR2 FQGNSA. Here the CDR3 DNA reads TGTGCCAGCACGGGACAGGGGGGAAGAGATACGCAGTATTTT. Translating gives CASTGQGGRDTQYF.

The V and J genes are TRBV24-1 and TRBJ2-3; 10 nucleotides align to TRBD1. J was trimmed by 2 bases and V by 7 bases; bases with no gene match: 8. The germline CDR1 and CDR2 sequences are KGHDR and SFDVKD. CDR3 size: 16 residues. The CDR3 here is CATRETGGRFTDTQYF. The CDR3 DNA reads TGTGCCACCAGGGAGACAGGGGGCCGGTTCACAGATACGCAGTATTTT.

The rearrangement links TRBV6-2 or TRBV6-3 to TRBJ1-3; D is uncertain. V lost 2 bases and J lost 8, with 13 bases in between. CDR3 size: 14 residues. The germline V gene encodes CDR1 MNHEY and CDR2 SVGEGT. The CDR3 protein is CASSYDRRRDTIYF. The CDR3 DNA is TGTGCCAGCAGTTACGATCGGCGCCGCGACACCATATATTTT.

The chain has TRBV27 and TRBJ2-3, with 11 bases aligning to TRBD1. The CDR3 is made up of 13 amino acids. CDR1 MNHEY and CDR2 SMNVEV come from the germline V gene (reference sequence). The J segment lost 9 bases and the V segment lost 5 bases, leaving 4 bases of the junction unmatched. The CDR3 loop reads CASSIRDRGTQYF. CDR3 nucleotide sequence: TGTGCCAGCAGTATCCGGGACAGGGGGACGCAGTATTTT.

The CDR3 region has the DNA TGTGCCAGTAGTATATCCCCAAGGGGGGGAATGAACACTGAAGCTTTCTTT. It translates to CASSISPRGGMNTEAFF. This chain links TRBV19 with TRBJ1-1, with TRBD1 as a possible D gene (6 bases). This CDR3 comprises 17 residues. Per the germline V gene, CDR1 is LNHDA and CDR2 is SQIVND (reference sequence). Trimming took 2 bases from V and 0 from J, leaving 16 bases between them.

The chain couples TRBV13 to TRBJ2-4, with TRBD2 as a possible D gene (5 bases). This CDR3 is 16 amino acids long. V was shortened by 5 bases and J by 3 bases, with 17 bases between the two germline ends. CDR1 and CDR2 from the germline V gene are PRHDT and FYEKMQ (reference sequence). The CDR3, as DNA: TGTGCCAGCAGCCCCGAAGCCGGAGGTTTCAAAAACATTCAGTACTTC. It specifies CASSPEAGGFKNIQYF.

The table lists this clone with a count of one. The rearrangement joins TRBV9 to TRBJ1-1; tentative D call: TRBD1 (5 bases). The CDR3 runs 13 residues. Trimming took 3 bases from V and 6 from J, leaving 12 bases between them. Germline values: CDR1 SGDLS, CDR2 YYNGEE. In nucleotides, the CDR3 is TGTGCCAGCAGCGGAGGACTAGGGGCTGAAGCTTTCTTT. It yields the protein CASSGGLGAEAFF.

The table lists this clone with a few counts. The rearrangement links TRBV7-2 to TRBJ2-7; D possibly matches TRBD1 or TRBD2 (5 bases each). Trimming removed 2 bases at V and 0 bases at J, with 14 bases between. In germline, CDR1 is SGHTA, CDR2 FQGNSA. The CDR3 is 16 amino acids. The CDR3: CASSLPQGRNSYEQYF. The CDR3 DNA follows: TGTGCCAGCAGCTTACCCCAGGGACGGAACTCCTACGAGCAGTACTTC.

This clone was observed a few times. This chain connects TRBV20-1 to TRBJ2-5; TRBD1 agrees at 7 bases. Germline-derived CDR1 and CDR2 are DFQATT and SNEGSKA (reference sequence). Trimming cost V 8 bases and J 3 bases; bases outside gene matches: 3. The CDR3 extends over 11 amino acids. CDR3 region: CSTDREETQYF. CDR3 bases: TGCAGTACAGACAGGGAAGAGACCCAGTACTTC.

The genes are TRBV7-2 and TRBJ2-5; 8 bases are shared with TRBD2. J was trimmed by 7 bases and V by 2 bases; bases with no gene match: 9. The CDR3 is made up of 15 amino acids. Germline CDR1 reads SGHTA; CDR2 reads FQGNSA. CDR3 DNA: TGTGCCAGCAGCTTACTCGGACTAGCCATCAGGACCCAGTACTTC. Translating it yields CASSLLGLAIRTQYF.

The chain links TRBV7-8 to TRBJ2-7, with 7 bases identical to TRBD2. Looked up from germline, CDR1 is SGHVS and CDR2 is FQNEAQ. The CDR3 extends over 13 amino acids. V lost 9 bases to trimming and J lost 3 bases; unmatched junction nucleotides: 8. CDR3 loop: CASPLAAIYEQYF. CDR3 DNA: TGTGCCAGTCCCCTAGCGGCGATCTACGAGCAGTACTTC.

V is TRBV4-3 and J is TRBJ2-1; D is possibly TRBD1 (5 bases). The CDR3 runs to 16 residues. V was shortened by 0 bases and J by 5 bases, with 14 bases between the two germline ends. Germline loops: CDR1 LGHNA, CDR2 YSLEER. The DNA for the CDR3 is TGCGCCAGCAGCCAAGATGGGCGACAGAGTCACAATGAGCAGTTCTTC. Residues: CASSQDGRQSHNEQFF.

The rearrangement uses TRBV6-1 and TRBJ2-1; no clear D. The CDR3 contains 13 residues. Germline CDR1 and CDR2: MNHNS and SASEGT. Trimming stripped 1 base from V and 11 bases from J, with 12 bases between. As DNA, the CDR3 is TGTGCCAGCAGTGAAGGGACCCGCCTGAAGCAGTTCTTC. Residues: CASSEGTRLKQFF.

V usage is TRBV7-8 and J usage is TRBJ2-7; 10 nucleotides match TRBD2. The ends lost 0 bases at V and 7 bases at J; junction bases unmatched: 6. The CDR3 has 15 amino acids. Looked up from germline, CDR1 is SGHVS and CDR2 is FQNEAQ. CDR3 sequence: CASSLALAGLSEQYF. The CDR3, as DNA: TGTGCCAGCAGCTTAGCACTAGCGGGATTAAGTGAGCAGTACTTC.

The genes are TRBV28 and TRBJ2-1; 8 nucleotides align to TRBD1. Germline values: CDR1 MDHEN, CDR2 SYDVKM. With V trimmed by 10 bases and J by 0 bases, 5 bases remained unmatched. The CDR3 runs to 14 residues. CDR3 loop: CATRQGYSYNEQFF. The CDR3 DNA reads TGTGCCACTCGACAGGGGTACTCCTACAATGAGCAGTTCTTC.

The chain carries TRBV9 and TRBJ2-7, with TRBD2 identical over 14 bases. This CDR3 has 17 residues. Germline V lookup: CDR1 SGDLS, CDR2 YYNGEE. J lost 5 bases, V lost 4 bases, and 11 bases had no gene match. CDR3 protein: CASSNTGLAGARDEQYF. In DNA, the CDR3 is TGTGCCAGCAGCAATACGGGACTAGCGGGAGCTCGCGACGAGCAGTACTTC. Based on the CDR3 plus reference TRBV9 and TRBJ2-7, the full variable domain is DSGVTQTPKHLITATGQRVTLRCSPRSGDLSVYWYQQSLDQGLQFLIQYYNGEERAKGNILERFSAQQFPDLHSELNLSSLELGDSALYFCASSNTGLAGARDEQYFGPGTRLTVT.

The chain recombines TRBV28 with TRBJ2-7; D gene ambiguous. The germline V gene has CDR1 MDHEN and CDR2 SYDVKM. CDR3 length: 13 amino acids. V was clipped by 3 bases and J by 6 bases, with 12 bases between them. CDR3 residues: CASSLVSPSEQYF. Written as DNA, the CDR3 is TGTGCCAGCAGTTTGGTCAGCCCTTCCGAGCAGTACTTC.

V gene TRBV6-5 combines with J gene TRBJ2-7, with a weak D call TRBD1 (5 bases). V was cut by 4 bases and J by 0 bases, with 10 bases left in between. The germline gives CDR1 MNHEY, CDR2 SVGAGI. CDR3 length: 14 residues. In nucleotides, the CDR3 is TGTGCCAGCAGTTTGCAGGGTAGCTCCTACGAGCAGTACTTC. This translates into CASSLQGSSYEQYF.

The V gene is TRBV11-2, the J gene TRBJ2-5; D not certain. The CDR3 consists of 11 residues. Germline V gene lookup returns CDR1 SGHAT and CDR2 FQNNGV. The V gene lost 2 bases and the J gene lost 3 bases, with 1 base spanning the gap. Here the CDR3 DNA reads TGTGCCAGCAGCTTAAAAGAGACCCAGTACTTC. It is translated as CASSLKETQYF.

Only one count was recorded for this clone. The chain uses TRBV18 and TRBJ2-2, with 8 bases matching TRBD1. J lost 4 bases, V lost 4 bases, and 5 bases had no gene match. CDR1 is KGHSH and CDR2 is LQKENI in the germline V gene. This CDR3 spans 15 amino acids. The chain's CDR3 is CASSLQGAGTGELFF. The CDR3 coding sequence is TGTGCCAGCTCACTCCAGGGGGCCGGCACCGGGGAGCTGTTTTTT.